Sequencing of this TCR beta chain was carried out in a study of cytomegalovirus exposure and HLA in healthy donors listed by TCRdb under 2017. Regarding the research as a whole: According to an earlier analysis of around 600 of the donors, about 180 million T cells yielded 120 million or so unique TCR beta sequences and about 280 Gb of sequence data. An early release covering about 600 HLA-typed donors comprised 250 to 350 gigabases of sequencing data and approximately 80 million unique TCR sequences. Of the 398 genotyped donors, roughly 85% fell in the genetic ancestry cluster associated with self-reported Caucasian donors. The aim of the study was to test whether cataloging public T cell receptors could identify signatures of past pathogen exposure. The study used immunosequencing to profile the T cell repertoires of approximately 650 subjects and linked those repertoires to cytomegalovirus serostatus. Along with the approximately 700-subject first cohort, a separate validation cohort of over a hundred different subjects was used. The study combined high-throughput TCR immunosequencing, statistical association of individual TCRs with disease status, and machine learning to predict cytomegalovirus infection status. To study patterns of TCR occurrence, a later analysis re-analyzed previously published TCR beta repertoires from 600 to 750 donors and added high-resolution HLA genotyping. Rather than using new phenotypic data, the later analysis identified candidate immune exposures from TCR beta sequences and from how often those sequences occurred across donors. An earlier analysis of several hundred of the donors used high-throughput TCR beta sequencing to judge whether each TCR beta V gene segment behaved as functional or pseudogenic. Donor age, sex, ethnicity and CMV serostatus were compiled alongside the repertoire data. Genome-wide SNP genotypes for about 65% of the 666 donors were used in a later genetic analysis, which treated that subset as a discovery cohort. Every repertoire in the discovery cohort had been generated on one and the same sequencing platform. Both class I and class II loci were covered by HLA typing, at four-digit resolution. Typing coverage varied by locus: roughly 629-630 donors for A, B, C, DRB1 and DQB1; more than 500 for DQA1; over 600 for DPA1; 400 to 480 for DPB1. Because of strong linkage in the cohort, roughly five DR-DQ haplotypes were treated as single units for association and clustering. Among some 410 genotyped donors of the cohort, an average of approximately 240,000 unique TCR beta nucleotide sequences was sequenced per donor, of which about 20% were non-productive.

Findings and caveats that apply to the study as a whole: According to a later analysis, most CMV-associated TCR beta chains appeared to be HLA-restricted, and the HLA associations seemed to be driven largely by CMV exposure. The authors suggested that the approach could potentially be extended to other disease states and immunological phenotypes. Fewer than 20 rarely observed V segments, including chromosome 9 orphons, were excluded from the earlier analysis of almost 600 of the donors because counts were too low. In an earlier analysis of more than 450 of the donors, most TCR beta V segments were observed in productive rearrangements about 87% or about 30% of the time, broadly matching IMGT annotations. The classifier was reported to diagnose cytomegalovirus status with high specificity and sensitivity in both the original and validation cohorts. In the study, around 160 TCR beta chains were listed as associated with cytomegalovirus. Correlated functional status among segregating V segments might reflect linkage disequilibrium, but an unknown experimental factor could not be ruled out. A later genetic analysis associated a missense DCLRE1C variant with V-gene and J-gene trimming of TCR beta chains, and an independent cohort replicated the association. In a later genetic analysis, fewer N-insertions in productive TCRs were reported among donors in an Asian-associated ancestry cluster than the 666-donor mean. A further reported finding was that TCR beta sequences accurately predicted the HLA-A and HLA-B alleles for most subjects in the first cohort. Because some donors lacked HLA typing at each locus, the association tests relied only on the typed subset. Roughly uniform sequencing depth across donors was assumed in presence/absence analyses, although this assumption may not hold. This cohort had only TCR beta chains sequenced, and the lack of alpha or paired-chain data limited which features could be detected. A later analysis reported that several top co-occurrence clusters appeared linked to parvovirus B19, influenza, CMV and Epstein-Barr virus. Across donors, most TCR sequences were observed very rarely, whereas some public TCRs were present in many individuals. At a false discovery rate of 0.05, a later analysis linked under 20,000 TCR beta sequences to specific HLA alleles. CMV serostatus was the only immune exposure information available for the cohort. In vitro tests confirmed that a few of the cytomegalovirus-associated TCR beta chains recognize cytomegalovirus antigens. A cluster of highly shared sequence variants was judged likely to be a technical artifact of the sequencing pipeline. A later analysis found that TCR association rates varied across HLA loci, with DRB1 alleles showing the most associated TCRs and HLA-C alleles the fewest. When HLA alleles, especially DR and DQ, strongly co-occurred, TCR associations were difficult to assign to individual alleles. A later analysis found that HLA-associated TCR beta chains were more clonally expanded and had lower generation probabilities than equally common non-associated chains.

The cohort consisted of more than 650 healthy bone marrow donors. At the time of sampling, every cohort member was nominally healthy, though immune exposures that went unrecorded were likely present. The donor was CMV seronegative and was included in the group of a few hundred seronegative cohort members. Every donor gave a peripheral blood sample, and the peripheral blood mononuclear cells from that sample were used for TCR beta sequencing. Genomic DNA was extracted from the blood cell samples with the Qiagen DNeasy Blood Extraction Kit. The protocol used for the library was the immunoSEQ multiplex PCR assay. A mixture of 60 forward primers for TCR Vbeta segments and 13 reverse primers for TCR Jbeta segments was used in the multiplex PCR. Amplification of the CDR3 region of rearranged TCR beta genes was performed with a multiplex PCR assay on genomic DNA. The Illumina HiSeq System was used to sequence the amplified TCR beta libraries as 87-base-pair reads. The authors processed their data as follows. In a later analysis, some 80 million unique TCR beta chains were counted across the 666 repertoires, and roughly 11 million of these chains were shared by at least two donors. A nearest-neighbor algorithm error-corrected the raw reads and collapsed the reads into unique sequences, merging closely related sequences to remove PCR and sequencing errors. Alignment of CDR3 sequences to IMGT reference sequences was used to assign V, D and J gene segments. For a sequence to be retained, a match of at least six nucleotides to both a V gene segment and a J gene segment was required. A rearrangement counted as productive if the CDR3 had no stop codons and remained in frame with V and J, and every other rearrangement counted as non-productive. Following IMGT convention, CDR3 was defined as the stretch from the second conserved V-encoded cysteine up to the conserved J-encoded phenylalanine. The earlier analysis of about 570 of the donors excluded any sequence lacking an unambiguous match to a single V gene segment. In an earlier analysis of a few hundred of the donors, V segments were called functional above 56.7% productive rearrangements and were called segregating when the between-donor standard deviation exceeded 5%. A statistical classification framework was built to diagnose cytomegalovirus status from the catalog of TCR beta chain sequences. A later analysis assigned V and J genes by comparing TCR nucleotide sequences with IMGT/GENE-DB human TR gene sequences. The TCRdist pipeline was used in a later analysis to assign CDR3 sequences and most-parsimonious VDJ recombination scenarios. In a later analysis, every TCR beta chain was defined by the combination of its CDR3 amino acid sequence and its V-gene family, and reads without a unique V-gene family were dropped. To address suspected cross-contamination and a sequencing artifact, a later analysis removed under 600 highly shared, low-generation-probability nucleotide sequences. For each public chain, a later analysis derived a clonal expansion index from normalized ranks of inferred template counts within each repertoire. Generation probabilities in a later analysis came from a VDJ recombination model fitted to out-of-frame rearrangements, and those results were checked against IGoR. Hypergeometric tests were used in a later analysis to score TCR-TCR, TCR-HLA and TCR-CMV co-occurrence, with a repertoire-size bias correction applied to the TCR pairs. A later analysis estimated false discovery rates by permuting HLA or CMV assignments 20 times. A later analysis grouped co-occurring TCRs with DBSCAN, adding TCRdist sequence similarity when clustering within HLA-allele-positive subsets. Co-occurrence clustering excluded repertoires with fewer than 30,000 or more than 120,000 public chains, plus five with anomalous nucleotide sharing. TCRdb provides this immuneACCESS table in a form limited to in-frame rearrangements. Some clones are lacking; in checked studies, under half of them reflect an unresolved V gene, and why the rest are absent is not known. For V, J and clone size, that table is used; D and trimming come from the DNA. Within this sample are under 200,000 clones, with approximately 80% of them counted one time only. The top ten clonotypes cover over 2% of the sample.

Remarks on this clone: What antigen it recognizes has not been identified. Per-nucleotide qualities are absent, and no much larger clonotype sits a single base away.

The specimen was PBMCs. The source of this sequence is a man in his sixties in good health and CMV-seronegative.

The CDR3 region reads CASSPGQGFSGELFF. The DNA reads TGTGCCAGCAGTCCGGGACAGGGTTTTTCCGGGGAGCTGTTTTTT. Recombination connected TRBV7-9 to TRBJ2-2; the junction holds 9 bases that match TRBD1. Counted from cysteine to phenylalanine, this CDR3 has 15 amino acids. The read is trimmed to its CDR3 DNA, 45 bases read in frame from base 1. Ends trimmed: V by 6 bases, J by 6 bases; bases unmatched to a gene: 8. The germline V gene (reference sequence) provides CDR1 SEHNR and CDR2 FQNEAQ.